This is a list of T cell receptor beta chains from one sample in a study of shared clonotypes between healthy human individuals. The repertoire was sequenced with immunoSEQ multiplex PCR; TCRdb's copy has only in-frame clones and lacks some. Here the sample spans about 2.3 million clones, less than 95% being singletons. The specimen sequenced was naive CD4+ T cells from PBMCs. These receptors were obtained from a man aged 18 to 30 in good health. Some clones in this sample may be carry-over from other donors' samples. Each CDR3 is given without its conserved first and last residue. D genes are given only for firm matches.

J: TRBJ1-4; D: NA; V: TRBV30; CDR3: AWSAQYWEKLF
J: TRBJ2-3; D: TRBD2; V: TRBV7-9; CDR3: ASSLKLAGGASTDTQY
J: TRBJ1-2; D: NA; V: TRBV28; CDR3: ASSLGGIVGYT
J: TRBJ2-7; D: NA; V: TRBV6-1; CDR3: ASSGSGTVRLGEQY
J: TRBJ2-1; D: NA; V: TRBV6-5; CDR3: ASSYSTGTPYNEQF
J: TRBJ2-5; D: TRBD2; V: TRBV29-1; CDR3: SVVIAGSGRARETQY
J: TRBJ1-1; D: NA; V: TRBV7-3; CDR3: ASSLEGVGTEAF
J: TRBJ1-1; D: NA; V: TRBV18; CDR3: ASSPGGANTEAF
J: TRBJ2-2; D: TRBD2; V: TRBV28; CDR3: ASSLTSGRVGELF
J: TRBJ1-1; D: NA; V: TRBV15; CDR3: ATSRAGRGDTEAF
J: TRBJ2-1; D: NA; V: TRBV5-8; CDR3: ASSLSRFGPF
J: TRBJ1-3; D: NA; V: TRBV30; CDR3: AWKWGGGTSGNTIY
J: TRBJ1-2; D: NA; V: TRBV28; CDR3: ASSFSPTGNYGYT
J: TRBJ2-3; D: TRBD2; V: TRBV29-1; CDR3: SVGTSGGGGDTQY
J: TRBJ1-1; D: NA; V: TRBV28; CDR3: ASTSPTGHYTEAF
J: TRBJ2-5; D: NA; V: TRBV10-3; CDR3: AISEGSRIETQY
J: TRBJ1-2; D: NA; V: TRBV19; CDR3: ASSIEYLYGYT
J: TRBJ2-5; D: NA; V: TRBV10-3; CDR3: AISESETQY
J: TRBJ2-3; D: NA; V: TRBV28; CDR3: ASSSPRFSTDTQY
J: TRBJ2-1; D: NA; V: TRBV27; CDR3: ASSFLAHPIKSSYNEQF
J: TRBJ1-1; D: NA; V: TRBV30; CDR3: AWASGTEAF
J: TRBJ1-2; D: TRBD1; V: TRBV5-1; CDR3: ASSLIGQGGPYGYT
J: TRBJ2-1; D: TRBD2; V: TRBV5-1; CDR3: ASSLGLAGVPPEQF
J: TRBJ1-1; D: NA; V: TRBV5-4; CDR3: ASRNRRDNTEAF
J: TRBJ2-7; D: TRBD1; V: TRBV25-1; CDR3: ASRGTGIYGEQY
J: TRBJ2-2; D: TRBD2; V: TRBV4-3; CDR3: ASSQDIGAGGTGELF
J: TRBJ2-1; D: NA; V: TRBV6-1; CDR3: ASSRDWNYNEQF
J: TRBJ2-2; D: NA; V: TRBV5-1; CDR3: ASSFLTANTGELF
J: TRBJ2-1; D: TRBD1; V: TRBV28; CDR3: ASSHPGQGGGEQF
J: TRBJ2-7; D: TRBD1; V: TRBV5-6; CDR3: ASSSIYRGYSYEQY
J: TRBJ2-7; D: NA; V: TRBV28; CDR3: ASRVGLSYEQY
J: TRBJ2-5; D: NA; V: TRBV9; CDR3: ASSPRGFGGETQY
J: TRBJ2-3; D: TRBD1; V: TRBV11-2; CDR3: ASSPRGSSTDTQY